The present T cell receptor (beta chain) was sequenced within a study of Ad26.COV2.S vaccination and SARS-CoV-2 variants. Germline CDR1 LGHDT, CDR2 YNNKEL (reference sequence). The CDR3 is made up of 13 amino acids. The V end lost 0 bases, the J end lost 8 bases, and 10 bases lay between the germline ends. Sequencing was performed with immunoSEQ multiplex PCR; in TCRdb, only in-frame clones are kept and a portion is missing. The sample contains about 680,000 clones, about 90% of which appear only once. Of note for this clone: Its antigen is unidentified.

This sample's treatment: some 19 received Ad26.COV2.S at low or high dose, single or two shots; roughly five received placebo; per-sample allocation not given. Day 63 after the first injection of vaccine or placebo was the sampling time. Whole-study findings and limits: Placebo recipients and vaccine recipients were similar in non-spike TCR breadth.

The source is a person aged 18-60 years who received the Ad26.COV2.S COVID-19 vaccine or a placebo. The sample in question was peripheral blood, obtained in a trial of Ad26.COV2.S vaccine versus placebo. The rearrangement links TRBV3-1 (or the pseudogene TRBV3-2) to TRBJ1-1; D gene uncertain. The CDR3 DNA follows: TGTGCCAGCAGCCAAGATTCGTTCAGGGAAGCTTTCTTT. The encoded protein is CASSQDSFREAFF.